Sequencing of this T cell receptor beta chain was carried out in a study of blood T cell repertoires in COVID-19 (dated by TCRdb to 2020 to 2022). Notes on the research overall: The collaborator samples originated in the United States, Italy and Spain and spanned the acute and convalescent phases of COVID-19. The sample metadata nearly always contained a de-identified subject ID, COVID-19 status, age in years and sex. HLA class I and class II types, where available, came from metadata supplied by the sample provider rather than from assay-based typing. The material from the prospective study consisted of cDNA or gDNA derived from T cells, B-cell-depleted T cells, or PBMCs. The samples were drawn from two sources: the first 160 participants of the ongoing ImmuneRACE study, and over 950 subjects contributed by 6 global collaborators. The repertoires were made available in a free public database intended to serve as a resource for research on the immune response to SARS-CoV-2. Deeply sampled blood TCRbeta repertoires from subjects exposed to, actively infected with, or recovered from COVID-19 were included in the dataset. The study at large found these results: The quantity of clinical and demographic metadata differed by source and by participant and was supplied without curation.

Collaborating institutions collected whole blood in K2EDTA tubes following their own protocols. For TCRbeta analysis, collaborator samples were shipped as frozen whole blood, as isolated PBMCs, or as DNA extracted from either sample type. The immunoSEQ Assay, a bias-controlled multiplex PCR, was used to amplify TCRbeta CDR3 regions from genomic DNA. In the paper's pipeline: Nucleated cell counts per sample were estimated from amplification of reference gene primers within the assay. Sequence reads were collapsed and filtered to measure the absolute abundance of every unique TCRbeta CDR3 rearrangement. For each sample, productive Simpson clonality was calculated as the square root of Simpson's diversity index across productive rearrangements. Imported from immuneACCESS, the table was reduced by TCRdb to in-frame sequences with V and J called. These copies leave out some clones; in studies compared against another copy, an unresolved V gene accounts for under half, and the cause of the remainder is not known. For V, J and clone size, that table is used; D and trimming come from the DNA. This sample has 100,000 to 150,000 clones in its table, and about 85% of those were observed once. The top ten clonotypes cover 27% of the sample.

Worth noting for this clone: Its recognized antigen is unknown. Qualities for individual bases were not recorded, and no much larger clone is one base off. Other DNA variants within this sample encode the same CDR3.

There are 11 amino acids in the CDR3, from cysteine to phenylalanine inclusive. CDR3 DNA is the only sequence kept; it has 33 bases, read in frame from the first base. A distance of 5 bases separates the germline ends of V and J, which lose 0 bases and 8 bases respectively. CDR1 SGHNT and CDR2 YYREEE were looked up in the germline V gene (reference sequence). This sequence uses TRBV5-4 and TRBJ1-2; no D gene call is confident. Sequenced: peripheral blood. This receptor was obtained from an elderly woman with acute or convalescent COVID-19. DNA sequence: TGTGCCAGCAGCTTGGGAGCCGGCTACACCTTC. Its coded protein is CASSLGAGYTF.